The 24 T cell receptor beta chains in this list originate from one sample, sequenced in a study of CD8 T cells in ankylosing spondylitis. TCRdb re-called the 5' RACE reads through MiXCR, storing one row per CDR3 protein. The sample yields fewer than 35,000 distinct CDR3 sequences, 14% seen once. The specimen sequenced was blood. All receptors come from a male donor with ankylosing spondylitis or in good health (not recorded which).

This chain joins TRBV6-5 and TRBJ1-4; D is unresolved. This CDR3 is 15 amino acids long. V lost 5 bases and J lost 7, with 17 bases in between. The germline gives CDR1 MNHEY, CDR2 SVGAGI. CDR3 nucleotides: TGTGCCAGCAGTGCCGGGGTCCACGAGGGTGAAAAACTGTTTTTT. Protein: CASSAGVHEGEKLFF.

This clonotype has just a few counts. The chain has TRBV7-8 and TRBJ2-1, with 12 bases that match TRBD2. CDR1 and CDR2 from the germline V gene are SGHVS and FQNEAQ. The CDR3 extends over 16 amino acids. Trimming removed 3 bases from V and 4 bases from J; junction bases left unmatched: 4. CDR3 in DNA: TGTGCCAGCAGCTTCGCTAGCGGGGGGGAATACAATGAGCAGTTCTTC. Protein sequence: CASSFASGGEYNEQFF. Complete variable domain (other parts from reference TRBV7-8 and TRBJ2-1): GAGVSQSPRYKVAKRGQDVALRCDPISGHVSLFWYQQALGQGPEFLTYFQNEAQLDKSGLPSDRFFAERPEGSVSTLKIQRTQQEDSAVYLCASSFASGGEYNEQFFGPGTRLTVL.

This clonotype occurred a few times. The chain carries TRBV4-2 and TRBJ2-1; TRBD2 matches 9 bases. Per the germline V gene, CDR1 is LGHNA and CDR2 is YNFKEQ. The CDR3 is 18 residues long. V shed 4 bases, J shed 8 bases, and the junction held 18 bases outside the gene matches. CDR3 loop: CASSLRASIAGEGDEQFF. Written as DNA, the CDR3 is TGTGCCAGCAGCCTCCGTGCATCTATAGCGGGAGAGGGCGATGAGCAGTTCTTC.

There are a few counts of this clonotype. V usage is TRBV3-1 and J usage is TRBJ2-1; no clear D. Per the germline V gene, CDR1 is LGHDT and CDR2 is YNNKEL (reference sequence). V was shortened by 0 bases and J by 8 bases, with 20 bases between the two germline ends. This CDR3 spans 17 amino acids. CDR3 sequence reads: CASSQDPVYSTKDEQFF. In DNA form, the CDR3 reads TGTGCCAGCAGCCAAGATCCAGTTTACAGTACTAAGGATGAGCAGTTCTTC.

This clonotype was seen more than once but under ten times. The chain employs TRBV29-1 and TRBJ2-3; 8 nucleotides align to TRBD1. Per germline, CDR1 SQVTM and CDR2 ANQGSEA. The J segment lost 4 bases and the V segment lost 2 bases, leaving 5 bases of the junction unmatched. The CDR3 is made up of 14 amino acids. CDR3 region: CSVEIDRGADTQYF. CDR3 coding DNA: TGCAGCGTTGAAATAGACAGGGGAGCAGATACGCAGTATTTT.

The chain couples TRBV5-1 to TRBJ2-3; no clear D. CDR3 length equals 11 residues. Looked up from germline, CDR1 is SGHRS and CDR2 is YFSETQ. Trimming took off 7 bases at V and 2 bases at J, with 5 bases between the two ends. The CDR3 sequence is CASGDTDTQYF. The CDR3 coding sequence is TGCGCCAGCGGTGACACAGATACGCAGTATTTT.

This clonotype was seen only a few times. V is TRBV28 and J is TRBJ2-5, with 10 nucleotides matching TRBD2. Germline assignment: CDR1 MDHEN and CDR2 SYDVKM. The ends lost 6 bases at V and 4 bases at J; junction bases unmatched: 11. This CDR3 is 16 amino acids long. The CDR3 loop is CASSPYNSGRPETQYF. CDR3 nucleotides: TGTGCCAGCAGCCCCTATAATAGCGGGAGGCCAGAGACCCAGTACTTC.

The V gene is TRBV6-2 or TRBV6-3, the J gene TRBJ1-2; D might be TRBD1 (5 bases). Trimming cost V 6 bases and J 7 bases, with 24 bases left between them. Germline V CDR1 and CDR2: MNHEY, SVGEGT. This CDR3 is 16 amino acids long. This CDR3 reads CASSYTSTGLGGGYTF. The CDR3 DNA reads as TGTGCCAGCAGCTACACCTCGACGGGACTTGGGGGTGGCTACACCTTC.

The V call is TRBV29-1, the J call TRBJ1-1, with D possibly TRBD1 on 5 matching bases. Looked up from germline, CDR1 is SQVTM and CDR2 is ANQGSEA. Trimming pared 7 bases from V and 5 bases from J, leaving 14 bases between. The CDR3 loop spans 12 amino acids. This CDR3 is CSAATGETEAFF. CDR3 DNA sequence: TGCAGCGCTGCGACGGGGGAGACTGAAGCTTTCTTT.

This chain links TRBV7-9 with TRBJ2-5, with no clear D. The CDR3 runs 12 residues. CDR1 is SEHNR, CDR2 FQNEAQ, per germline (reference sequence). V dropped 5 bases and J dropped 10 bases, with 14 bases sitting between them. The DNA of the CDR3 is TGTGCCAGCAGCGTCCAAAGTCATGGCCAGTACTTC. Translating gives CASSVQSHGQYF.

This clonotype was observed a few times. V is TRBV6-2 or TRBV6-3 and J is TRBJ1-1, with D possibly matching TRBD1 (5 bases). CDR3 size: 14 residues. V was pared by 6 bases and J by 10 bases, with 21 bases between. Germline CDR1 MNHEY, CDR2 SVGEGT. The CDR3 region is CASRRTGTAVRAFF. Here the CDR3 DNA reads TGTGCCAGCAGGAGAACCGGGACGGCGGTGCGAGCTTTCTTT.

This clonotype was seen a handful of times. The CDR3 region has the DNA TGTGCCATCGGACCGATCTTAGACACCGGGGAGCTGTTTTTT. Residues: CAIGPILDTGELFF. V is TRBV10-3 and J is TRBJ2-2; no firm D call. The CDR3 contains 14 residues. V was pared by 8 bases and J by 3 bases, with 13 bases between. Germline CDR1 ENHRY, CDR2 SYGVKD.

The CDR3 protein is CASSSLAGVNEQFF. The CDR3 region has the DNA TGTGCCAGCAGCTCGTTAGCGGGAGTCAATGAGCAGTTCTTC. The chain carries TRBV14 and TRBJ2-1; 9 bases line up with TRBD2. The trim removed 5 bases at V and 6 bases at J, leaving 5 bases unmatched. In germline, CDR1 is SGHDN, CDR2 FVKESK. This CDR3 region has 14 residues.

The sample holds a few counts of this clonotype. The rearrangement links TRBV5-1 to TRBJ2-2; 9 bases line up with TRBD1. Germline V gene sequence: CDR1 SGHRS, CDR2 YFSETQ. The CDR3 spans 16 residues. V lost 4 bases to trimming and J lost 4 bases; unmatched junction nucleotides: 8. The CDR3 DNA reads TGCGCCAGCAGCGGACCGGGACAGGGAGGCACCGGGGAGCTGTTTTTT. It specifies CASSGPGQGGTGELFF.

V is TRBV29-1 and J is TRBJ2-3; tentative D call: TRBD1 (5 bases). Trimming removed 6 bases at V and 1 base at J, with 14 bases between. CDR1 SQVTM and CDR2 ANQGSEA come from the germline V gene. The CDR3 is made up of 14 amino acids. CDR3 sequence reads: CSVVDIVGTDTQYF. CDR3 DNA: TGCAGCGTCGTGGACATTGTCGGCACAGATACGCAGTATTTT.

This clonotype came up a few times. The chain carries TRBV29-1 and TRBJ2-1; D might be TRBD1 or TRBD2, each matching 7 bases. The CDR3 loop spans 14 amino acids. The V and J ends lost 4 bases and 4 bases respectively, with 14 bases between them. Germline V gene data show CDR1 as SQVTM and CDR2 as ANQGSEA. CDR3 loop: CSVGSGGVYNEQFF. The CDR3 DNA follows: TGCAGCGTTGGGTCAGGGGGGGTTTACAATGAGCAGTTCTTC.

This clonotype has a handful of counts. The rearrangement uses TRBV6-2 or TRBV6-3 and TRBJ1-5; TRBD1 agrees at 7 bases. This CDR3 comprises 16 residues. Germline V gives CDR1 MNHEY, CDR2 SVGEGT. Germline trimming cut 6 bases from V and 3 bases from J; bases unmatched to any gene: 11. Written as DNA, the CDR3 is TGTGCCAGCAGAGAAAGGACAGGTCTCGTCAATCAGCCCCAGCATTTT. This translates into CASRERTGLVNQPQHF.

This sequence joins TRBV5-4 and TRBJ2-1; 7 bases match TRBD2. The CDR3 covers 12 residues. With 9 bases clipped from V and 8 bases from J, the junction kept 8 bases outside the gene matches. Germline loops: CDR1 SGHNT, CDR2 YYREEE (reference sequence). CDR3 residues: CATGTIFDEQFF. As DNA, the CDR3 is TGTGCCACCGGGACTATTTTCGATGAGCAGTTCTTC.

This clonotype has only a few counts. The V and J genes are TRBV7-2 and TRBJ2-2, with D possibly matching TRBD1 (5 bases). The V end was cut by 2 bases, the J end by 5 bases, with 9 bases between. This CDR3 has 14 residues. CDR1 and CDR2 from the germline V gene are SGHTA and FQGNSA. DNA for the CDR3: TGTGCCAGCAGCTTACGGCAGGGAACCGGGGAGCTGTTTTTT. Translated: CASSLRQGTGELFF.

This clonotype showed up just a few times. The V gene is TRBV6-2 or TRBV6-3, the J gene TRBJ2-2; D unclear. Germline V gene sequence: CDR1 MNHEY, CDR2 SVGEGT. V was cut by 6 bases and J by 0 bases, with 5 bases left in between. The CDR3 is 13 residues long. CDR3 residues: CASRPPNTGELFF. As DNA, the CDR3 is TGTGCCAGCAGGCCTCCGAACACCGGGGAGCTGTTTTTT.

The chain combines TRBV6-2 or TRBV6-3 with TRBJ2-2; D unresolved. Trimming shortened V by 2 bases and J by 0 bases, and 4 bases separated the two germline ends. CDR3 length: 14 residues. Germline loops: CDR1 MNHEY, CDR2 SVGEGT. The CDR3 protein is CASSYAANTGELFF. The CDR3 nucleotides read TGTGCCAGCAGTTACGCAGCGAACACCGGGGAGCTGTTTTTT.

This clonotype showed up just a few times. The rearrangement joins TRBV6-5 to TRBJ2-2, with 9 positions matching TRBD1. Trimming cost V 8 bases and J 2 bases; bases outside gene matches: 9. This CDR3 contains 16 residues. Per germline, CDR1 MNHEY and CDR2 SVGAGI. CDR3 coding DNA: TGTGCCAGCCGACGGGACAGGGAGAGTAACACCGGGGAGCTGTTTTTT. It translates to CASRRDRESNTGELFF.

There are a few counts of this clonotype. V is TRBV27 and J is TRBJ2-3, with D unclear. Trimming took 3 bases from V and 2 from J, leaving 12 bases between them. The CDR3 extends over 15 amino acids. The germline gives CDR1 MNHEY, CDR2 SMNVEV (reference sequence). The CDR3: CASSLIAFNTDTQYF. The CDR3 DNA follows: TGTGCCAGCAGTTTGATAGCCTTCAACACAGATACGCAGTATTTT.

The rearrangement links TRBV5-1 to TRBJ2-1; D gene ambiguous. The CDR3 totals 14 residues. V lost 6 bases and J 1 base, leaving 11 bases between the germline ends. CDR1 is SGHRS and CDR2 is YFSETQ in the germline V gene. CDR3 loop: CASTRTESYNEQFF. The CDR3 DNA is TGCGCCAGCACTAGGACGGAATCCTACAATGAGCAGTTCTTC. Looking up the rest from reference TRBV5-1 and TRBJ2-1 gives the full variable domain: KAGVTQTPRYLIKTRGQQVTLSCSPISGHRSVSWYQQTPGQGLQFLFEYFSETQRNKGNFPGRFSGRQFSNSRSEMNVSTLELGDSALYLCASTRTESYNEQFFGPGTRLTVL.